This paragraph reports one TCR beta chain. No cognate antigen has been identified for it. It has no much larger one-base neighbor in the sample; base qualities were not kept. This record belongs to a study of CD8 T cells in Susac syndrome (dated by TCRdb to between 2019 and 2020). About the investigation overall: Whether CD8+ T cell activation and differentiation in Susac syndrome was antigen driven was tested using repertoire sequencing.

RNA was extracted using the RNeasy kit, and roughly 0.45 to 1 ug of the RNA was reverse transcribed with random hexamers. The immunoSEQ multiplex PCR assay, covering 54 Vbeta and 13 Jbeta segments, was used to amplify TCR beta CDR3 regions. PCR amplification bias was corrected by using a synthetic template baseline for primer optimization and computational correction. The authors' analysis ran thus. Reads were annotated to V, D and J genes per IMGT and analyzed with immunoSEQ Analyzer, keeping only productive sequences. To calculate clonality, Shannon entropy was normalized by log2 of the number of productive unique sequences and then subtracted from one. For each patient and control, public and private clones were evaluated among the 100 most prevalent clones. A clone was defined as Susac-specific if it was absent from the healthy and MS cohorts, from roughly 1,000 published viral clones and from other ImmuneACCESS disease sequences. TCRdb trimmed public reads at Q25 via fastp, called clones via MiXCR and kept in-frame beta chains. For every CDR3 protein sequence, its rows merge into one entry that carries the most common genes and DNA. What appears here as the V and J calls and clone size reflects TCRdb's work, not the paper's. The sample records approximately 200,000 distinct CDR3 sequences, 90% to 95% of which are singletons. The leading ten clones occupy 0.093% of the sample.

Peripheral blood CD8+ and CD4+ T cells from healthy donors, Susac syndrome patients and multiple sclerosis patients were profiled by high-throughput TCR beta sequencing. Treatment-naive patients with stable or active relapsing-remitting disease fulfilling revised McDonald criteria were used as multiple sclerosis controls. CD8+ TEMRA cells were enriched by FACS, while bulk CD8+ and CD4+ T cells were purified by magnetic negative isolation. Blood was drawn into EDTA tubes, processed within 24 hours, and PBMCs were isolated by density gradient centrifugation. PBMCs intended for TCR sequencing were frozen in liquid nitrogen and were later thawed in a 37 degrees C water bath. A purity of at least 90% was achieved for sorted or isolated CD4+, CD8+ and CD8+ TEMRA cells. What the work shows at the level of the full study, not this receptor alone: The TCR sequencing and HLA analysis was acknowledged to have included a relatively small number of individuals.

Spanning cysteine to phenylalanine, the CDR3 consists of 12 amino acids. Just the 36-base CDR3 DNA is kept, in frame starting at base 1. The germline V gene provides CDR1 SQVTM and CDR2 ANQGSEA. Trimming accounts for 7 bases at V and 7 bases at J, while the number of junction bases matched to no gene is 6. The receptor chain draws on TRBV29-1 and TRBJ1-2, and TRBD1 aligns with 10 junction nucleotides. The sample was CD4+ T cells from PBMCs. The receptor was derived from a human donor with multiple sclerosis. CDR3 loop: CSAAGQGTGYTF. The DNA sequence is as follows: TGCAGCGCTGCGGGACAGGGGACTGGCTACACCTTC.